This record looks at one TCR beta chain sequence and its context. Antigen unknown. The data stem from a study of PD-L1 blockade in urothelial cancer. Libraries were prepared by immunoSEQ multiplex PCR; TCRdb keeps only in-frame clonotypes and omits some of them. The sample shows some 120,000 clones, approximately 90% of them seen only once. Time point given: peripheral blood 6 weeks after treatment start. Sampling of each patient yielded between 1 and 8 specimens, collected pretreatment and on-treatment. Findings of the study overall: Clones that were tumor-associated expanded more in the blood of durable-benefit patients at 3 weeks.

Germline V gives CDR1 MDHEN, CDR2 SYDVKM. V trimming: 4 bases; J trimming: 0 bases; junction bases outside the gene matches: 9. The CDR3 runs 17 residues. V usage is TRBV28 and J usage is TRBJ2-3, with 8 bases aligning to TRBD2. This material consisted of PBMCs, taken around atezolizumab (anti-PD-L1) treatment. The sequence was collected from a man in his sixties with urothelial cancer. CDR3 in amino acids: CASSSPQVAGSTDTQYF. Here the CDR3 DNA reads TGTGCCAGCAGTTCCCCCCAAGTAGCGGGGAGCACAGATACGCAGTATTTT.